This TCR beta chain was identified during a study of blood T cells in healthy people across ages. The overall study: Template switching caught about one barcoded beta molecule for each two T cells.

Together with a sample-barcoded 5' primer, a J-beta primer mix was included in a second PCR lasting about 6 to 12 cycles. From the 5' RACE reads, TCRdb called clonotypes with MiXCR, one entry per CDR3 protein. Counted here are more than 550,000 distinct CDR3 sequences, around a fifth occurring once; the ten biggest clones make up about 22%. Study results and limitations: Observed TCR beta diversity per million T cells went down as age went up. This fall followed a roughly linear course with age. Fewer expanded clones and more diversity marked long-lived versus aged donors.

Per germline, CDR1 LNHDA and CDR2 SQIVND (reference sequence). Trimming cost V 11 bases and J 8 bases, with 18 bases left between them. The CDR3 consists of 13 residues. Details on this clonotype: Its antigen is not known.

The sample comprised blood. This clonotype was obtained from a man between 65 and 80 years old in good health. The chain combines TRBV19 with TRBJ1-4; D is possibly TRBD1 (6 bases). The CDR3 sequence is CASTGRLQEKLFF. In DNA form, the CDR3 reads TGTGCCTCGACAGGCCGTCTGCAAGAAAAACTGTTTTTT.